This is a list of T cell receptor beta chains from one sample in a study of blood T cell repertoires in COVID-19. TCRdb's copy holds only in-frame clones and misses some; the assay was immunoSEQ multiplex PCR. This table holds some 130,000 clones, about 86% found once. Sequencing was done on a sample of peripheral blood. The receptor set was obtained from a woman aged 45-59 years with acute or convalescent COVID-19. Each CDR3 is given with its conserved first and last residue. A D gene is named only where the DNA matches it firmly. Some rows mark clone size as missing; the rest say once, few, many or name a class of expanded clone.

CDR3 protein	CDR3 DNA	J gene	clone size	D gene	V gene
CASSYSGQPSTDTQYF	TGTGCCAGCAGTTACTCCGGACAGCCTAGCACAGATACGCAGTATTTT	TRBJ2-3	.	.	TRBV6-6
CSVDGTSLMNTEAFF	TGCAGCGTTGATGGGACAAGCCTCATGAACACTGAAGCTTTCTTT	TRBJ1-1	.	.	TRBV29-1
CAWSDPADGYTF	TGTGCCTGGAGTGACCCCGCGGATGGCTACACCTTC	TRBJ1-2	.	.	TRBV30
CASRRDSNSYNEQFF	TGTGCCAGCAGGCGGGACAGCAACTCCTACAATGAGCAGTTCTTC	TRBJ2-1	.	.	TRBV2
CASSIVGRGPDSPLHF	TGTGCCAGTAGTATAGTTGGCAGGGGGCCTGATTCACCCCTCCACTTT	TRBJ1-6	.	TRBD1	TRBV19
CASSPGQALPTDTQYF	TGTGCCAGCAGCCCGGGACAGGCGCTCCCCACAGATACGCAGTATTTT	TRBJ2-3	.	TRBD1	TRBV5-4
CASSESGTGGDNEQFF	TGCGCCAGCAGTGAGTCGGGGACTGGCGGCGACAATGAGCAGTTCTTC	TRBJ2-1	.	.	TRBV10-1
CASSQDGTQGIPLHF	TGCGCCAGCAGCCAAGATGGGACACAGGGGATACCCCTCCACTTT	TRBJ1-6	once	TRBD1	TRBV4-1
CASSPTGGFRTAYF	TGTGCCAGCAGTCCCACCGGAGGGTTCAGGACGGCTTATTTT	TRBJ2-3	.	.	TRBV2
CASSSLGGTGAFF	TGTGCCAGCAGCTCGTTAGGGGGAACGGGAGCTTTCTTT	TRBJ1-1	.	.	TRBV6-5
CASSSGLEGYEQYF	TGTGCCAGCAGCTCGGGACTAGAGGGGTACGAGCAGTACTTC	TRBJ2-7	.	TRBD2	TRBV5-4
CASSGSLNRGRDQPQHF	TGTGCCAGCAGTGGGTCCCTCAACAGGGGTAGAGATCAGCCCCAGCATTTT	TRBJ1-5	once	TRBD1	TRBV2
CASSQEPSIAGGPGELFF	TGTGCCAGCAGCCAAGAGCCCTCCATAGCGGGGGGGCCCGGGGAGCTGTTTTTT	TRBJ2-2	once	TRBD2	TRBV3-1/TRBV3-2
CASSPSGGSSYNEQFF	TGTGCCAGCTCACCATCCGGGGGGAGCTCCTACAATGAGCAGTTCTTC	TRBJ2-1	.	TRBD2	TRBV18
CASGLGQGAGDTQYF	TGTGCTAGTGGTTTAGGACAGGGGGCTGGAGATACGCAGTATTTT	TRBJ2-3	.	TRBD1	TRBV12-5
CASSLATGGPETQYF	TGCGCCAGCAGCTTGGCCACGGGGGGTCCGGAGACCCAGTACTTC	TRBJ2-5	once	TRBD2	TRBV5-1
CASSFTGFSFTEAFF	TGTGCCAGCAGCTTCACAGGGTTTAGCTTCACTGAAGCTTTCTTT	TRBJ1-1	few	.	TRBV5-5
CASSLSNTEAFF	TGTGCCAGCAGTCTCTCGAACACTGAAGCTTTCTTT	TRBJ1-1	.	.	TRBV12-3/TRBV12-4
CASSVDHRGSGYTF	TGTGCCAGCAGCGTAGATCACAGGGGAAGCGGCTACACCTTC	TRBJ1-2	.	TRBD1	TRBV9
CASNTDSGTKLNQPQHF	TGTGCCAGCAACACGGACTCCGGGACAAAATTGAATCAGCCCCAGCATTTT	TRBJ1-5	.	.	TRBV21-1
CASSAFRQGANYGYTF	TGTGCCAGTAGCGCTTTCCGACAGGGGGCTAACTATGGCTACACCTTC	TRBJ1-2	.	TRBD1	TRBV19
CASGLFSQGAINQPQHF	TGTGCTAGTGGTTTGTTTTCACAGGGGGCGATCAATCAGCCCCAGCATTTT	TRBJ1-5	.	TRBD1	TRBV12-5
CASSLAHNTEAFF	TGTGCCAGCAGCTTAGCTCATAACACTGAAGCTTTCTTT	TRBJ1-1	few	.	TRBV7-9
CASSPQGTNSPLHF	TGTGCCAGCTCACCCCAGGGGACCAATTCACCCCTCCACTTT	TRBJ1-6	.	.	TRBV18
CASSLTTGDSYNEQFF	TGTGCCAGCAGCTTAACGACGGGGGACTCCTACAATGAGCAGTTCTTC	TRBJ2-1	.	.	TRBV7-3
CASSQADRDDTEAFF	TGTGCCAGCAGCCAAGCGGACAGGGATGACACTGAAGCTTTCTTT	TRBJ1-1	.	TRBD1	TRBV4-2
CASSQDGPAFGVLNIQYF	TGTGCCAGCAGCCAAGATGGGCCAGCCTTCGGGGTGCTTAACATTCAGTACTTC	TRBJ2-4	.	.	TRBV4-2
CASMPRQGSYEQYF	TGTGCCAGTATGCCCCGACAGGGGAGCTACGAGCAGTACTTC	TRBJ2-7	.	TRBD1	TRBV19
CASSLLGVGNQPQHF	TGTGCCAGCAGCTTGTTAGGGGTCGGCAATCAGCCCCAGCATTTT	TRBJ1-5	.	.	TRBV5-5
CASKAGDSYNEQFF	TGTGCCAGTAAGGCGGGGGACTCCTACAATGAGCAGTTCTTC	TRBJ2-1	.	TRBD2	TRBV19
CASSIRAGGSTEAFF	TGTGCCAGTAGTATCCGGGCAGGGGGGAGCACTGAAGCTTTCTTT	TRBJ1-1	.	TRBD1	TRBV19
CASSEGQGPYEQYF	TGCGCCAGCAGCGAGGGACAGGGACCCTACGAGCAGTACTTC	TRBJ2-7	few	TRBD1	TRBV5-1
CASSWQGESGELFF	TGTGCCAGCAGCTGGCAGGGTGAATCCGGGGAGCTGTTTTTT	TRBJ2-2	.	.	TRBV5-5
CASSQGQGSYGYTF	TGCGCCAGCAGCCAAGGGCAGGGGAGCTATGGCTACACCTTC	TRBJ1-2	.	.	TRBV4-1
CASSAQGPSGANVLTF	TGTGCCAGCAGCGCCCAGGGGCCCTCTGGGGCCAACGTCCTGACTTTC	TRBJ2-6	once	.	TRBV9
CASTDYRNTIYF	TGTGCCAGTACAGATTACCGAAACACCATATATTTT	TRBJ1-3	once	.	TRBV19
CASSVKTGTNYGYTF	TGTGCCAGTAGTGTCAAGACAGGTACTAACTATGGCTACACCTTC	TRBJ1-2	.	.	TRBV19
CAISESNSFYEQYF	TGTGCCATCAGTGAGTCAAACAGCTTCTACGAGCAGTACTTC	TRBJ2-7	.	.	TRBV10-3
CATSGLGGTEAFF	TGTGCCACCAGTGGCTTAGGGGGCACTGAAGCTTTCTTT	TRBJ1-1	.	.	TRBV24-1
CATSQPGLGTEAFF	TGTGCCACCTCCCAGCCGGGTCTGGGCACTGAAGCTTTCTTT	TRBJ1-1	few	.	TRBV15
CASSLGGGQSSYNEQFF	TGTGCCAGCAGCTTGGGGGGGGGTCAGTCCTCTTACAATGAGCAGTTCTTC	TRBJ2-1	.	TRBD2	TRBV5-4